Listed below are T cell receptor beta chains from one sample, sequenced in a study of cytomegalovirus exposure and HLA in healthy donors. Method: immunoSEQ multiplex PCR; TCRdb's copy keeps in-frame clones and lacks some. Of around 90,000 clones listed, about 89% are singletons. The sample comprised PBMCs. Receptors originate from a man aged 25 to 40 in good health and CMV-seropositive. Each CDR3 is given with its conserved first and last residue. The D gene is left open where the match is weak. Size is omitted from some rows. Given values are once, few, many or a class for expanded clones.

v_call,d_call,j_call,clone_size,cdr3_nt,cdr3_aa
TRBV27,TRBD2,TRBJ2-3,.,TGTGCCAGCAGTTTAGCGGGAGTTACAGATACGCAGTATTTT,CASSLAGVTDTQYF
TRBV11-3,TRBD1,TRBJ2-7,.,TGTGCCAGCAGCTGGTCAGGGGGCTACGAGCAGTACTTC,CASSWSGGYEQYF
TRBV2,TRBD1,TRBJ2-7,.,TGTGCCAGCAGGGGGGACAGCCGAACTGGAGAGCAGTACTTC,CASRGDSRTGEQYF
TRBV6-5,TRBD1,TRBJ2-1,.,TGTGCCAGCAGTTACATGGGACAGGGGGTTTCGGGTGAGCAGTTCTTC,CASSYMGQGVSGEQFF
TRBV6-1,TRBD1,TRBJ1-1,.,TGTGCCAGCAGTCGACAGGGTCATGGTGAAGCTTTCTTT,CASSRQGHGEAFF
TRBV5-1,.,TRBJ2-7,.,TGCGCCAGCAGCATCACGGCAGGCTCCTACGAGCAGTACTTC,CASSITAGSYEQYF
TRBV19,TRBD1,TRBJ2-1,once,TGTGCCAGTAGTTCAGACAGGGAAGGTAAGGATGAGCAGTTCTTC,CASSSDREGKDEQFF
TRBV7-8,TRBD1,TRBJ1-2,.,TGTGCCAGCAGCTCCCGCCCGGGACAGACGACAATTCGCGACTATGGCTACACCTTC,CASSSRPGQTTIRDYGYTF
TRBV5-6,.,TRBJ2-1,few,TGTGCCAGCAGCGAGAGACAGAGCTCCTACAATGAGCAGTTCTTC,CASSERQSSYNEQFF
TRBV7-9,.,TRBJ2-3,.,TGTGCCAGCAGCTGGGGAGCGACAGATACGCAGTATTTT,CASSWGATDTQYF
TRBV27,TRBD2,TRBJ2-1,.,TGTGCCAGCAGAGGACTAGCGGGAGTCGGGGAGCAGTTCTTC,CASRGLAGVGEQFF
TRBV4-2,TRBD2,TRBJ2-1,once,TGTGCCAGCAGCCAAGATATCTCCGGGAGGGCCTGGAATGGTGAGCAGTTCTTC,CASSQDISGRAWNGEQFF
TRBV7-3,.,TRBJ1-1,.,TGTGCCAGCAGCCGGACAGCGAACACTGAAGCTTTCTTT,CASSRTANTEAFF
TRBV9,.,TRBJ2-7,.,TGTGCCAGCAGCGTAGTGGGGAGCTCCTACGAGCAGTACTTC,CASSVVGSSYEQYF
TRBV5-1,.,TRBJ2-1,.,TGCGCCAGCAGCGGCAAAGCGGATTACAATGAGCAGTTCTTC,CASSGKADYNEQFF